The 6 T cell receptor beta chains below all came from one sample that was sequenced in a study of shared clonotypes between healthy human individuals. Profiled with immunoSEQ multiplex PCR; TCRdb holds only in-frame clones, not every one. The data hold 950,000 to 1,100,000 clones, with around 75% observed a single time. Sequenced: memory CD4+ T cells sorted from blood. Subset in this sample: CD45RA-negative fraction. The receptor source for this set is a young man in good health.

V gene TRBV5-1 combines with J gene TRBJ1-2, with TRBD1 as a possible D gene (5 bases). The V gene's germline CDR1 is SGHRS and CDR2 YFSETQ. The ends were cut back, 1 base at V and 2 bases at J, with 12 bases in the middle. The length of the CDR3 is 15 residues. The DNA for the CDR3 is TGCGCCAGCAGCTTGTATCAGGGAACCAACTATGGCTACACCTTC. As protein: CASSLYQGTNYGYTF.

The genes are TRBV10-3 and TRBJ1-4; no reliable D call. CDR1 and CDR2 from the germline V gene are ENHRY and SYGVKD. V lost 7 bases and J lost 4, with 13 bases in between. CDR3 length: 14 amino acids. The chain's CDR3 is CAINLPGYNEKLFF. The CDR3 DNA reads as TGTGCCATCAACCTCCCGGGGTATAATGAAAAACTGTTTTTT.

This chain joins TRBV28 and TRBJ1-6, with D perhaps TRBD1 (6 bases). The length of the CDR3 is 15 residues. V lost 3 bases and J lost 5, with 11 bases in between. In germline, CDR1 is MDHEN, CDR2 SYDVKM. CDR3 loop: CASSLGGQNNSPLHF. CDR3 nucleotide sequence: TGTGCCAGCAGTTTGGGCGGACAGAATAATTCACCCCTCCACTTT.

On this clone itself: Mismatch with germline at one junction end may stem from a read error. The rearrangement joins TRBV29-1 to TRBJ1-1; a possible D gene is TRBD1 (5 bases). CDR3 length equals 12 residues. CDR1 is SQVTM, CDR2 ANQGSEA, per germline. The CDR3 DNA follows: TGCAGCGTATCCGAGGGGAACACTGAAGCTTCCTTT. This sequence encodes CSVSEGNTEASF.

The table lists this clone with a few counts. The chain employs TRBV4-1 and TRBJ1-1, with 7 bases lining up with TRBD1. V lost 5 bases and J lost 2; bases outside the gene matches: 5. CDR1 MGHRA and CDR2 YSYEKL come from the germline V gene. The CDR3 sequence is 14 residues long. The CDR3 DNA reads as TGCGCCAGCAGCTCGACAGGGCTAAACACTGAAGCTTTCTTT. Translating it yields CASSSTGLNTEAFF.

This clone was detected a few times. This rearrangement joins TRBV5-1 to TRBJ1-2; D uncertain. The CDR3 has 13 amino acids. The germline gives CDR1 SGHRS, CDR2 YFSETQ. Trimming cost V 0 bases and J 6 bases, with 9 bases left between them. CDR3 DNA sequence: TGCGCCAGCAGCTTGGCCGGAGGCCATGGCTACACCTTC. Residues: CASSLAGGHGYTF.